The clone carrying this T cell receptor beta chain was picked up a small number of times. Its antigen is as yet unknown. This entry belongs to a study of molecular identifiers for immune sequencing clone quantification. Whole-study results and caveats: Spiked Jurkat TCR RNA equivalent to one cell was reportedly detectable in around 980,000 naive cells. Clones with over 20 RNA copies captured over 99% of effector molecules but under 1% of naive ones.

In the sort, naive CD8 T cells were defined as CD8+CD4-CCR7+CD45RA+. Bulk libraries came from a prior protocol with listed TCR primers. TCRdb itself ran the PCR reads through MiXCR, one entry per CDR3 protein. Of about 500,000 distinct CDR3 sequences listed, around 21% were seen once; the top ten hold about 0.8%. Germline-derived CDR1 and CDR2 are GTSNPN and SVGIG (reference sequence). Trimming left V 2 bases short and J 2 bases short, with 7 bases between. The CDR3 totals 12 residues. This TCR derives from a human donor in good health. Some libraries in this study had Jurkat cell RNA spiked in. Sequencing used naive CD8+ T cells from blood, with Jurkat cell RNA spiked in. Subset described: FACS-sorted CD8+CD4-CCR7+CD45RA+ naive T cells. V usage is TRBV30 and J usage is TRBJ2-7; TRBD2 might be the D (5 bases). The CDR3, as DNA: TGTGCCTGGAGTTCGGGAACCTACGAGCAGTACTTC. This encodes CAWSSGTYEQYF.